These 8 T cell receptor beta chains share one sample of origin, sequenced in a study of identifying expanded T cells in peripheral blood. Profiled with immunoSEQ multiplex PCR; TCRdb holds only in-frame clones, not every one. The table lists approximately 110,000 clones, about 89% of them singletons, with about a sixth in the top ten. Sequenced input: blood. The receptor source for this set is a person aged 18 to 75 in good health.

This chain uses TRBV27 with TRBJ1-6, with D maybe TRBD1 (6 bases). The germline V and J ends were trimmed by 2 bases and 9 bases, with 23 bases remaining between them. CDR1 is MNHEY and CDR2 is SMNVEV in the germline V gene (reference sequence). The CDR3 totals 18 residues. The CDR3 sequence: CASSLKGVVFRAGSPLHF. The CDR3 region has the DNA TGTGCCAGCAGTTTAAAGGGGGTAGTCTTCAGGGCCGGTTCACCCCTCCACTTT.

The chain carries TRBV28 and TRBJ1-2; D gene ambiguous. Germline assignment: CDR1 MDHEN and CDR2 SYDVKM. Trimming shortened V by 3 bases and J by 7 bases, and 15 bases separated the two germline ends. This CDR3 is built from 14 residues. The CDR3 DNA reads TGTGCCAGCAGTTTTGCTTGGCAGGAGGGTGGCTACACCTTC. Its protein is CASSFAWQEGGYTF.

In this sample, this clone turned up a few times. The chain recombines TRBV2 with TRBJ2-5; D unclear. CDR1 SNHLY and CDR2 FYNNEI come from the germline V gene. The CDR3 runs to 14 residues. V lost 2 bases and J 3 bases, leaving 10 bases between the germline ends. In DNA, the CDR3 is TGTGCCAGCAGTGAAAGGGATACAGAAGAGACCCAGTACTTC. This translates into CASSERDTEETQYF.

The chain recombines TRBV18 with TRBJ1-6, with a tentative D call TRBD1 (5 bases). The germline V and J ends were trimmed by 2 bases and 0 bases, with 11 bases remaining between them. Germline CDR1 and CDR2: KGHSH and LQKENI. This CDR3 region has 17 residues. The CDR3 reads CASSPGGLSSYNSPLHF. The CDR3 nucleotides are TGTGCCAGCTCACCAGGGGGACTCAGCTCCTATAATTCACCCCTCCACTTT.

As DNA, the CDR3 is TGTGCCAGCAGCTTAGCCGCGAGAGGGTTGAGGTGGGAGACCCAGTACTTC. Amino acid sequence: CASSLAARGLRWETQYF. This chain links TRBV11-2 with TRBJ2-5; D may be TRBD2 (5 bases). This CDR3 is built from 17 residues. Germline CDR1 SGHAT, CDR2 FQNNGV. V was clipped by 1 base and J by 5 bases, with 20 bases between them.

The rearrangement links TRBV11-2 to TRBJ1-1; a weak D match, TRBD1 (6 bases). The germline gives CDR1 SGHAT, CDR2 FQNNGV. CDR3 size: 15 residues. Trimming removed 4 bases at V and 4 bases at J, with 16 bases between. The CDR3 nucleotides read TGTGCCAGCAGCTATAGCGATGGGGGCGGCACTGAAGCTTTCTTT. This translates into CASSYSDGGGTEAFF.

This rearrangement joins TRBV30 to TRBJ2-2; perhaps TRBD1 as D (6 bases). Germline CDR1 and CDR2: GTSNPN and SVGIG (reference sequence). This CDR3 comprises 14 residues. With 2 bases removed from V and 5 bases from J, the gap between germline ends came to 12 bases. CDR3 loop: CAWSRGWETGELFF. The DNA for the CDR3 is TGTGCCTGGAGTAGGGGGTGGGAAACCGGGGAGCTGTTTTTT. The whole variable domain, filled in from reference TRBV30 and TRBJ2-2, reads SQTIHQWPATLVQPVGSPLSLECTVEGTSNPNLYWYRQAAGRGLQLLFYSVGIGQISSEVPQNLSASRPQDRQFILSSKKLLLSDSGFYLCAWSRGWETGELFFGEGSRLTVL.

J is TRBJ1-1 and V is TRBV29-1; D unresolved. This CDR3 is 14 amino acids long. V gave up 5 bases and J gave up 1 base, with 14 bases separating them. Germline CDR1 and CDR2: SQVTM and ANQGSEA. The CDR3 DNA reads as TGCAGCGTTTCGTTCAGTTACCCGAACACTGAAGCTTTCTTT. This codes for CSVSFSYPNTEAFF.